This T cell receptor (beta chain) was sequenced for a study of T-cell reconstitution after alpha-beta-depleted transplantation in children. The CDR3 spans 15 residues. The V gene's germline CDR1 is DFQATT and CDR2 SNEGSKA (reference sequence). Trimming took off 3 bases at V and 1 base at J, with 15 bases between the two ends. Ten or more counts support this clonotype. Unique molecular identifiers were used to barcode this TCRbeta library. Via MiXCR, TCRdb re-called the PCR reads, giving one row per CDR3 protein. The sample has around 600,000 distinct CDR3 sequences; roughly 15% are singletons. This chain connects TRBV20-1 to TRBJ1-2; the D gene is possibly TRBD1 (5 bases). Sequencing was performed on PBMCs from the stem cell graft donor, taken from the stem cell graft. The TCR originated in a human donor who donated a stem cell graft to a child with acute myeloid leukemia. The CDR3 loop reads CSARQGTVINYGYTF. The CDR3 region has the DNA TGCAGTGCTAGGCAAGGGACCGTAATTAACTATGGCTACACCTTC.